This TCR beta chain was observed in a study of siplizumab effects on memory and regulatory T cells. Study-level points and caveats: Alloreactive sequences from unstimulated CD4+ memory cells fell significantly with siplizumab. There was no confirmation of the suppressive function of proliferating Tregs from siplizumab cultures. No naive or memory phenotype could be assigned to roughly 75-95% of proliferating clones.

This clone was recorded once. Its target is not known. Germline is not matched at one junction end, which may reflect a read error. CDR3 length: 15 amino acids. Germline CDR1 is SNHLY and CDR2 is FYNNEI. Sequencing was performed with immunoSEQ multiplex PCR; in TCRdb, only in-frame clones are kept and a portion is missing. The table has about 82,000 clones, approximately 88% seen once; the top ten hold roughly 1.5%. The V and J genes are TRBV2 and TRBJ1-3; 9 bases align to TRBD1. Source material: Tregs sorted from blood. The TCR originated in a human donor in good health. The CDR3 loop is CASRRGTGTYEGEDF. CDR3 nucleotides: TGTGCCAGCAGGAGGGGGACAGGGACCTATGAAGGAGAGGATTTT.